Listed below are T cell receptor beta chains from one sample, sequenced in a study of T-cell reconstitution after alpha-beta-depleted transplantation in children. TCRdb fed the PCR reads into MiXCR, producing one record per CDR3 protein. This sample has around 380,000 distinct CDR3 sequences, with roughly a tenth found just once. Sample: PBMCs from the stem cell graft donor, taken from the stem cell graft. These TCRs come from a human donor who donated a stem cell graft to a child with acute myeloid leukemia. Both conserved end residues are part of each CDR3. The order of the fields is V gene, clone size, D gene, J gene, CDR3 DNA, CDR3 protein. D genes are given only for firm matches. Clone size, where shown, is once, few, many, or a class for clones that have expanded.

TRBV29-1	many	-	TRBJ1-2	TGCAGCGTTGAAGATTTTGGGGGCGGCTACACCTTC	CSVEDFGGGYTF
TRBV5-1	many	-	TRBJ1-3	TGCGCCAGCCGAGGGGCGCGGGACACCATATATTTT	CASRGARDTIYF
TRBV12-3/TRBV12-4	-	TRBD1	TRBJ2-4	TGTGCCAACAGTAAGACAGGGGAGGTGAACATTCAGTACTTC	CANSKTGEVNIQYF
TRBV20-1	few	-	TRBJ1-4	TGCAGTGCTAGGAAGGGGGCTAATGAAAAACTGTTTTTT	CSARKGANEKLFF
TRBV15	-	-	TRBJ2-5	TGTGCCACCAGCTCACCCGGGTCACAAGAGACCCAGTACTTC	CATSSPGSQETQYF
TRBV12-3/TRBV12-4	many	-	TRBJ2-1	TGTGCCAGCAGTTTAGGCTACCACAGCGAGCAGTTCTTC	CASSLGYHSEQFF
TRBV7-9	-	TRBD2	TRBJ2-7	TGTGCCAGCAGCCGAGGACTAGCGGGAGAGTACGAGCAGTACTTC	CASSRGLAGEYEQYF
TRBV20-1	many	TRBD2	TRBJ2-3	TGCAGTGCTAGAGACGCGGGCAAGCGGGGGGCAGATACGCAGTATTTT	CSARDAGKRGADTQYF
TRBV7-8	many	TRBD2	TRBJ2-7	TGTGCCAGCAGCCCCGGGAGGGGACTAGCGGGAGTCTCCTACGAGCAGTACTTC	CASSPGRGLAGVSYEQYF
TRBV7-2	-	-	TRBJ2-3	TGTGCCAGCAGCCTAGACAGGCCCGGCACAGATACGCAGTATTTT	CASSLDRPGTDTQYF
TRBV5-5	few	-	TRBJ2-5	TGTGCCAGCAGGGGAAAAGAGACAGAGACCCAGTACTTC	CASRGKETETQYF
TRBV12-3/TRBV12-4	few	-	TRBJ1-2	TGTGCCAGCAACCCCTCGGGGGGTGGGGATGGCTACACCTTC	CASNPSGGGDGYTF
TRBV11-1	few	-	TRBJ2-4	TGTGCCAGCAGCGCCATCTCCGGTCAGGGGCCTCTCAAAAACATTCAGTACTTC	CASSAISGQGPLKNIQYF
TRBV5-5	many	-	TRBJ2-1	TGTGCCAGCAGCACGGTTCTAGGCAATGAGCAGTTCTTC	CASSTVLGNEQFF
TRBV20-1	-	TRBD1	TRBJ2-7	TGCAGTGCGCCGACAGGGCCCCACGAGCAGTACTTC	CSAPTGPHEQYF
TRBV3-1	-	TRBD2	TRBJ2-1	TGTGCCTGCACCCAATCTAGCGGGAGGTGGGCTTACAATGAGCAGTTCTTC	CACTQSSGRWAYNEQFF
TRBV20-1	-	-	TRBJ1-2	TGCAGTGCGCACAGGGATTCGTATGGCTACACCTTC	CSAHRDSYGYTF
TRBV10-3	-	-	TRBJ1-4	TGTGCCATCAGTGACAGGTTTGAAAAACTGTTTTTT	CAISDRFEKLFF
TRBV5-1	few	-	TRBJ1-1	TGCGCCAGCAGCTTGGCCCAGACATGGAGCACTGAAGCTTTCTTT	CASSLAQTWSTEAFF
TRBV11-2	-	-	TRBJ2-2	TGTGCCAGCAGCTTAGTCCGGGGTGGGGAGCTGTTTTTT	CASSLVRGGELFF
TRBV12-3/TRBV12-4	few	TRBD1	TRBJ2-7	TGTGCCAGCAGTCGCCGGGGACAGGGCTCCTACGAGCAGTACTTC	CASSRRGQGSYEQYF
TRBV11-2	few	TRBD1	TRBJ2-6	TGTGCCAGCAGCTTAGGGGGTTCCGGGACAGGCCCATCTGGGGCCAACGTCCTGACTTTC	CASSLGGSGTGPSGANVLTF